These 22 T cell receptor beta chains originate from one sample sequenced in a study of T cell responses to AZD1222 COVID-19 vaccine. Sequencing used immunoSEQ multiplex PCR; TCRdb keeps in-frame clones, though not all of them. The sample holds about 130,000 clones, 90% to 95% seen once. Sequenced material: peripheral blood, taken 28 days after the second AZD1222 dose. Source of these receptors: an adult who received the AZD1222 COVID-19 vaccine.

The chain carries TRBV30 and TRBJ2-3, with unresolved D. Trimming cost V 5 bases and J 11 bases, with 14 bases left between them. The CDR3 length is 11 residues. The V gene's germline CDR1 is GTSNPN and CDR2 SVGIG (reference sequence). CDR3 nucleotide sequence: TGTGCCTGGGAACGTCGGTGGATGCAGTATTTT. Amino acid sequence: CAWERRWMQYF.

The chain uses TRBV30 and TRBJ1-6; D gene ambiguous. The germline V gene has CDR1 GTSNPN and CDR2 SVGIG (reference sequence). V was clipped by 3 bases and J by 10 bases, with 10 bases between them. The CDR3 consists of 12 residues. CDR3 nucleotides: TGTGCCTGGAGGGCCCGAGGCTCACCCCTCCACTTT. Protein: CAWRARGSPLHF.

The V and J genes are TRBV28 and TRBJ1-6; D is perhaps TRBD1 (6 bases). The CDR3 extends over 14 amino acids. V was shortened by 5 bases and J by 8 bases, with 13 bases between the two germline ends. The germline gives CDR1 MDHEN, CDR2 SYDVKM. The CDR3 loop is CASSPGANYSPLHF. As DNA, the CDR3 is TGTGCCAGCAGTCCAGGGGCCAATTATTCACCCCTCCACTTT.

The chain carries TRBV9 and TRBJ2-1; TRBD2 matches at 9 bases. The CDR3 length is 15 residues. V was pared by 2 bases and J by 7 bases, with 7 bases of the junction left unmatched. Per germline, CDR1 SGDLS and CDR2 YYNGEE. This CDR3 reads CASSVLAGFLNEQFF. The CDR3 nucleotides read TGTGCCAGCAGCGTGCTAGCGGGGTTCCTGAATGAGCAGTTCTTC.

The rearrangement links TRBV2 to TRBJ1-4; D is possibly TRBD1 (6 bases). Per germline, CDR1 SNHLY and CDR2 FYNNEI. This CDR3 contains 17 residues. Trimming pared 7 bases from V and 3 bases from J, leaving 21 bases between. The CDR3 nucleotides are TGTGCCAGCAAGCCCCGAGCGATGGACAGAGCTAATGAAAAACTGTTTTTT. Translation: CASKPRAMDRANEKLFF.

This clone came up once. The CDR3 loop is CSVQGYGYTF. The CDR3 coding sequence is TGCAGCGTACAGGGGTATGGCTACACCTTC. The chain combines TRBV29-1 with TRBJ1-2; TRBD1 aligns across 7 bases. CDR1 SQVTM and CDR2 ANQGSEA come from the germline V gene. The CDR3 sequence is 10 residues long. The V segment lost 6 bases and the J segment 5 bases; nucleotides outside the gene matches: 0.

This chain uses TRBV6-6 with TRBJ1-2; D remains unclear. The V gene's germline CDR1 is MNHNY and CDR2 SVGAGI (reference sequence). The length of the CDR3 is 14 residues. The V end was cut by 0 bases, the J end by 2 bases, with 7 bases between. The CDR3 DNA sequence: TGTGCCAGCAGTTACTCAGGCGGAAACTATGGCTACACCTTC. Its protein product is CASSYSGGNYGYTF.

The chain has TRBV7-9 and TRBJ2-7; 7 positions agree with TRBD1. The CDR3 loop spans 13 amino acids. Per germline, CDR1 SEHNR and CDR2 FQNEAQ (reference sequence). Losses at the gene ends were 0 bases for V and 6 bases for J; bases not matched to a gene: 2. CDR3 bases: TGTGCCAGCAGCTTAGCGCCAGGGGGCGAGCAGTACTTC. Protein product: CASSLAPGGEQYF.

The chain links TRBV19 to TRBJ2-7; unclear D gene. Germline CDR1 is LNHDA and CDR2 is SQIVND (reference sequence). The CDR3 runs 12 residues. The V gene lost 3 bases and the J gene lost 6 bases, with 9 bases spanning the gap. DNA of the CDR3: TGTGCCAGTAGTATTTGGGAATCCGAGCAGTACTTC. Its protein product is CASSIWESEQYF. The variable domain in full, completed from reference TRBV19 and TRBJ2-7, reads DGGITQSPKYLFRKEGQNVTLSCEQNLNHDAMYWYRQDPGQGLRLIYYSQIVNDFQKGDIAEGYSVSREKKESFPLTVTSAQKNPTAFYLCASSIWESEQYFGPGTRLTVT.

V gene TRBV13 combines with J gene TRBJ1-2, with D possibly TRBD1 on 6 matching bases. V lost 5 bases and J lost 4, with 20 bases in between. The CDR3 runs 16 residues. CDR1 PRHDT and CDR2 FYEKMQ come from the germline V gene (reference sequence). The DNA of the CDR3 is TGTGCCAGCAGCCAAGACAGGACGACTGATCTCTATGGCTACACCTTC. This sequence encodes CASSQDRTTDLYGYTF.

CDR3 region: CASSLQGQNYGYTF. CDR3 DNA: TGTGCCAGCAGCTTACAGGGGCAGAACTATGGCTACACCTTC. The chain couples TRBV7-2 to TRBJ1-2, with D perhaps matching TRBD1 (6 bases). Germline V gene data show CDR1 as SGHTA and CDR2 as FQGNSA. V lost 2 bases to trimming and J lost 2 bases, with 9 bases between them. The length of the CDR3 is 14 residues.

The chain recombines TRBV7-9 with TRBJ2-5; D possibly corresponds to TRBD2 (6 bases). This CDR3 has 14 amino acids. The V end was cut by 1 base, the J end by 5 bases, with 11 bases between. Germline V CDR1 and CDR2: SEHNR, FQNEAQ (reference sequence). The CDR3 reads CASSLVPGRETQYF. The CDR3 bases are TGTGCCAGCAGCTTAGTACCAGGGAGGGAGACCCAGTACTTC. The entire variable domain, with the rest obtained from reference TRBV7-9 and TRBJ2-5, is as follows: DTGVSQNPRHKITKRGQNVTFRCDPISEHNRLYWYRQTLGQGPEFLTYFQNEAQLEKSRLLSDRFSAERPKGSFSTLEIQRTEQGDSAMYLCASSLVPGRETQYFGPGTRLLVL.

This clone was detected once. This chain uses TRBV30 with TRBJ1-2; maybe TRBD1 (6 bases). Trimming stripped 7 bases from V and 9 bases from J, with 12 bases between. The CDR3 is 10 amino acids. The germline CDR1 and CDR2 sequences are GTSNPN and SVGIG (reference sequence). The CDR3 DNA is TGTGCCTACTACAGGGAGCGCTACACCTTC. Amino acids: CAYYRERYTF. Supplemented by reference TRBV30 and TRBJ1-2, the full variable domain reads SQTIHQWPATLVQPVGSPLSLECTVEGTSNPNLYWYRQAAGRGLQLLFYSVGIGQISSEVPQNLSASRPQDRQFILSSKKLLLSDSGFYLCAYYRERYTFGSGTRLTVV.

This sequence joins TRBV27 and TRBJ1-2; TRBD1 might be the D (6 bases). This CDR3 is built from 16 residues. Germline assignment: CDR1 MNHEY and CDR2 SMNVEV (reference sequence). Trimming took off 5 bases at V and 1 base at J, with 17 bases between the two ends. CDR3 amino acids: CASSTTGTDVNYGYTF. CDR3 in DNA: TGTGCCAGCAGTACTACAGGGACCGACGTTAACTATGGCTACACCTTC.

J is TRBJ1-1 and V is TRBV5-4; TRBD1 agrees at 8 bases. The V segment lost 4 bases and the J segment 1 base; nucleotides outside the gene matches: 6. CDR1 SGHNT and CDR2 YYREEE come from the germline V gene (reference sequence). The CDR3 is 15 amino acids. The CDR3: CASSEIDRGNTEAFF. The CDR3, as DNA: TGTGCCAGCAGCGAGATTGACAGGGGGAACACTGAAGCTTTCTTT.

The chain is built from TRBV27 and TRBJ1-1; D might be TRBD1 (6 bases). Germline V CDR1 and CDR2: MNHEY, SMNVEV (reference sequence). The CDR3 is made up of 13 amino acids. Trimming cost V 6 bases and J 2 bases, with 10 bases left between them. CDR3 DNA sequence: TGTGCCAGCAGAGGGGGTACCAACACTGAAGCTTTCTTT. The encoded protein is CASRGGTNTEAFF.

V usage is TRBV9 and J usage is TRBJ1-5, with TRBD1 as a possible D gene (5 bases). Trimming took off 0 bases at V and 3 bases at J, with 7 bases between the two ends. This CDR3 has 14 residues. CDR1 and CDR2 (germline): SGDLS, YYNGEE. The CDR3 loop is CASSVGGVNQPQHF. CDR3 in DNA: TGTGCCAGCAGCGTAGGGGGGGTCAATCAGCCCCAGCATTTT.

V and J are TRBV6-5 and TRBJ2-3, with D tentatively TRBD2 (6 bases). The CDR3 contains 15 residues. Trimming took 0 bases from V and 2 from J, leaving 9 bases between them. CDR1 is MNHEY, CDR2 SVGAGI, per germline. The CDR3 region has the DNA TGTGCCAGCAGTTACTCTGGGGGGTTCACAGATACGCAGTATTTT. This translates into CASSYSGGFTDTQYF.

This chain joins TRBV7-2 and TRBJ1-2; 9 nucleotides agree with TRBD1. V lost 1 base and J lost 8; bases outside the gene matches: 5. This CDR3 is 14 amino acids long. CDR1 is SGHTA and CDR2 is FQGNSA in the germline V gene. CDR3 protein: CASSLGGTGKGYTF. In nucleotides, the CDR3 is TGTGCCAGCAGCTTAGGAGGGACAGGGAAAGGCTACACCTTC. Supplemented by reference TRBV7-2 and TRBJ1-2, the full variable domain reads GAGVSQSPSNKVTEKGKDVELRCDPISGHTALYWYRQSLGQGLEFLIYFQGNSAPDKSGLPSDRFSAERTGGSVSTLTIQRTQQEDSAVYLCASSLGGTGKGYTFGSGTRLTVV.

The genes are TRBV18 and TRBJ2-1; 7 bases match TRBD1. Trimming took 3 bases from V and 4 from J; bases not matched to a gene: 6. CDR3 length: 15 amino acids. Germline values: CDR1 KGHSH, CDR2 LQKENI. The CDR3 DNA reads as TGTGCCAGCTCACCCCCCGGGACAGCTTACAATGAGCAGTTCTTC. It translates to CASSPPGTAYNEQFF.

The chain links TRBV11-3 to TRBJ2-1, with unresolved D. Trimming cost V 5 bases and J 4 bases, with 3 bases left between them. The CDR3 length is 11 residues. CDR1 and CDR2 from the germline V gene are SGHNT and YENEEA. The CDR3 protein is CASSEYNEQFF. As DNA, the CDR3 is TGTGCCAGCAGCGAATACAATGAGCAGTTCTTC. The full variable domain, completed using reference TRBV11-3 and TRBJ2-1, is EAGVVQSPRYKIIEKKQPVAFWCNPISGHNTLYWYLQNLGQGPELLIRYENEEAVDDSQLPKDRFSAERLKGVDSTLKIQPAELGDSAVYLCASSEYNEQFFGPGTRLTVL.

The chain uses TRBV5-4 and TRBJ2-7; D possibly corresponds to TRBD2 (5 bases). V gave up 4 bases and J gave up 7 bases, with 18 bases separating them. The CDR3 loop spans 14 amino acids. Germline CDR1 reads SGHNT; CDR2 reads YYREEE (reference sequence). CDR3 sequence (DNA): TGTGCCAGCAGCCCTGTTCGGGGTTCTGGAGAGCAGTACTTC. Translation gives CASSPVRGSGEQYF. Drawing the rest from reference TRBV5-4 and TRBJ2-7, the complete variable domain is ETGVTQSPTHLIKTRGQQVTLRCSSQSGHNTVSWYQQALGQGPQFIFQYYREEENGRGNFPPRFSGLQFPNYSSELNVNALELDDSALYLCASSPVRGSGEQYFGPGTRLTVT.